These 21 T cell receptor beta chains originate from one sample sequenced in a study of OX40 agonist ivuxolimab in advanced cancers. The repertoire was sequenced with immunoSEQ multiplex PCR; TCRdb's copy has only in-frame clones and lacks some. The sample has around 60,000 clones; roughly 80% are singletons. The sequencing here drew on CD4+ or CD8+ T cells sorted from blood, taken in a trial of the OX40 agonist ivuxolimab. These receptors all come from an adult with an advanced solid tumor such as melanoma, head and neck, liver or kidney cancer.

The gene calls are TRBV27 and TRBJ1-2; no definite D call. Germline V gene lookup returns CDR1 MNHEY and CDR2 SMNVEV (reference sequence). V lost 5 bases and J lost 8, with 15 bases in between. The CDR3 covers 13 residues. This CDR3 reads CASSQQAVGGYTF. CDR3 coding DNA: TGTGCCAGCAGTCAGCAAGCGGTTGGGGGCTACACCTTC.

V gene TRBV21-1 combines with J gene TRBJ2-7; the D segment call TRBD1 is taken from the table without a DNA check. TRBV21-1 has pseudogene status. This CDR3 contains 11 residues. CDR3 residues: CASRTDRKQYV. CDR3 coding DNA: TGTGCCAGCAGAACAGACAGGAAGCAGTACGTC.

The rearrangement joins TRBV14 to TRBJ2-7; no reliable D call. The CDR3 loop spans 14 amino acids. The V end was cut by 1 base, the J end by 4 bases, with 11 bases between. CDR1 is SGHDN and CDR2 is FVKESK in the germline V gene. CDR3 bases: TGTGCCAGCAGCCAAGGGGTCTGGTTGTACGAGCAGTACTTC. Amino acid sequence: CASSQGVWLYEQYF.

The chain has TRBV25-1 and TRBJ2-3; the match to TRBD2 covers 8 bases. The V gene's germline CDR1 is MGHDK and CDR2 SYGVNS. This CDR3 is built from 18 residues. The V gene end was trimmed by 1 base and the J gene end by 2 bases; junction bases not matched to a gene: 11. CDR3 protein: CASSESRGGHRSTDTQYF. The CDR3, as DNA: TGTGCCAGCAGTGAATCACGGGGGGGCCACCGGTCCACAGATACGCAGTATTTT.

This clone was seen only once. V gene TRBV6-1 combines with J gene TRBJ2-3; D unclear. This CDR3 region has 14 residues. The V end was cut by 8 bases, the J end by 8 bases, with 20 bases between. Germline V gives CDR1 MNHNS, CDR2 SASEGT. The CDR3 DNA reads as TGTGCCAGCGGACCGGGTCCAGTCTGGAGTACGCAGTATTTT. This gives the protein CASGPGPVWSTQYF.

The V gene is TRBV10-3, the J gene TRBJ1-4, with no clear D. This CDR3 has 12 residues. V was pared by 0 bases and J by 8 bases, with 4 bases between. Germline V gives CDR1 ENHRY, CDR2 SYGVKD. CDR3 sequence reads: CAISESEEKLFF. CDR3 coding DNA: TGTGCCATCAGTGAGTCGGAGGAAAAACTGTTTTTT.

The genes are TRBV5-6 and TRBJ2-7; 12 nucleotides align to TRBD2. Looked up from germline, CDR1 is SGHDT and CDR2 is YYEEEE. The CDR3 has 16 amino acids. V gave up 2 bases and J gave up 4 bases; unmatched junction bases: 7. As DNA, the CDR3 is TGTGCCAGCAGCTTTCCGACTAGCGGGAGATCTTACGAGCAGTACTTC. This gives the protein CASSFPTSGRSYEQYF. The full variable domain, with the rest looked up from reference TRBV5-6 and TRBJ2-7, is DAGVTQSPTHLIKTRGQQVTLRCSPKSGHDTVSWYQQALGQGPQFIFQYYEEEERQRGNFPDRFSGHQFPNYSSELNVNALLLGDSALYLCASSFPTSGRSYEQYFGPGTRLTVT.

The rearrangement joins TRBV2 to TRBJ1-5; D uncertain. This CDR3 contains 13 residues. Germline lookup yields CDR1 SNHLY and CDR2 FYNNEI. V was pared by 2 bases and J by 6 bases, with 8 bases between. The CDR3 sequence: CASSEMAGQPQHF. CDR3 coding DNA: TGTGCCAGCAGTGAAATGGCGGGTCAGCCCCAGCATTTT.

V usage is TRBV6-1 and J usage is TRBJ1-5; D is perhaps TRBD1 (6 bases). This CDR3 contains 14 residues. V shed 6 bases and J shed 1 base, with 10 bases lying between them. Germline lookup yields CDR1 MNHNS and CDR2 SASEGT. The CDR3 loop reads CASSPDRSNQPQHF. Here the CDR3 DNA reads TGTGCCAGCAGCCCGGACAGAAGCAATCAGCCCCAGCATTTT.

The CDR3: CASSLDSSDGPDTGELFF. CDR3 nucleotide sequence: TGTGCCAGCAGCTTAGATTCCTCTGACGGGCCAGACACCGGGGAGCTGTTTTTT. The genes are TRBV11-3 and TRBJ2-2, with unresolved D. The CDR3 is 18 amino acids. Germline V gene data show CDR1 as SGHNT and CDR2 as YENEEA. V was shortened by 0 bases and J by 3 bases, with 17 bases between the two germline ends.

This clone was seen a handful of times. The chain has TRBV18 and TRBJ1-5, with D unresolved. With 5 bases removed from V and 3 bases from J, the gap between germline ends came to 8 bases. The CDR3 covers 13 residues. Per germline, CDR1 KGHSH and CDR2 LQKENI. The CDR3 DNA reads as TGTGCCAGCTCAGATTTTCTCAATCAGCCCCAGCATTTT. The encoded protein is CASSDFLNQPQHF.

The rearrangement uses TRBV2 and TRBJ2-5, with D tentatively TRBD2 (7 bases). The CDR3 is 11 residues long. The germline V gene encodes CDR1 SNHLY and CDR2 FYNNEI. V shed 11 bases and J shed 5 bases, with 12 bases lying between them. This CDR3 reads CAGGGLETQYF. Written as DNA, the CDR3 is TGTGCCGGGGGGGGCCTGGAGACCCAGTACTTC.

The chain joins TRBV11-3 to TRBJ2-3; 7 bases agree with TRBD2. The germline CDR1 and CDR2 sequences are SGHNT and YENEEA. The CDR3 runs 14 residues. V gave up 4 bases and J gave up 2 bases; unmatched junction bases: 3. CDR3 amino acids: CASSSAGDTDTQYF. CDR3 coding DNA: TGTGCCAGCAGCTCTGCGGGAGACACAGATACGCAGTATTTT. The complete variable domain, with remaining parts taken from reference TRBV11-3 and TRBJ2-3, reads EAGVVQSPRYKIIEKKQPVAFWCNPISGHNTLYWYLQNLGQGPELLIRYENEEAVDDSQLPKDRFSAERLKGVDSTLKIQPAELGDSAVYLCASSSAGDTDTQYFGPGTRLTVL.

The chain couples TRBV7-3 to TRBJ2-1; 13 bases line up with TRBD2. The CDR3 sequence is 14 residues long. V was clipped by 5 bases and J by 10 bases; unmatched bases: 5. The germline V gene encodes CDR1 SGHTA and CDR2 FQGTGA. The CDR3 sequence is CASSLGTSGTEQFF. CDR3 nucleotides: TGTGCCAGCAGCCTCGGGACTAGCGGGACCGAGCAGTTCTTC.

The chain carries TRBV9 and TRBJ1-5; D unresolved. The CDR3 is 15 residues long. The V and J ends lost 4 bases and 0 bases respectively, with 11 bases between them. Germline CDR1 and CDR2: SGDLS and YYNGEE. CDR3 protein: CASSRTGYSNQPQHF. In DNA form, the CDR3 reads TGTGCCAGCAGCCGGACCGGGTATAGCAATCAGCCCCAGCATTTT.

The genes are TRBV18 and TRBJ2-5; D perhaps matches TRBD2 (5 bases). This CDR3 spans 14 amino acids. The V gene lost 3 bases and the J gene lost 5 bases, with 13 bases spanning the gap. CDR1 is KGHSH and CDR2 is LQKENI in the germline V gene. CDR3 residues: CASSPILPGETQYF. For the CDR3, the DNA is TGTGCCAGCTCACCTATTCTCCCGGGGGAGACCCAGTACTTC.

The rearrangement uses TRBV15 and TRBJ2-7; no reliable D call. The CDR3 is 13 residues long. V lost 1 base and J lost 5, with 9 bases in between. From germline, CDR1 is LNHNV and CDR2 YYDKDF (reference sequence). CDR3 bases: TGTGCCACCAGCAGAGGATCTAGGGACGAGCAGTACGTC. Encoded protein: CATSRGSRDEQYV.

This chain joins TRBV19 and TRBJ2-2; 7 bases are shared with TRBD1. CDR1 is LNHDA, CDR2 SQIVND, per germline (reference sequence). This CDR3 is 16 amino acids long. The junction had 7 bases not matched to a gene; V was cut back by 4 bases and J by 2 bases. The CDR3 region has the DNA TGTGCCAGTAGTAGGGGACAGCCGACAAACACCGGGGAGCTGTTTTTT. It codes for CASSRGQPTNTGELFF.

This chain connects TRBV30 to TRBJ2-7, with TRBD2 as a possible D gene (5 bases). Germline-derived CDR1 and CDR2 are GTSNPN and SVGIG (reference sequence). The CDR3 runs 15 residues. V was cut by 2 bases and J by 5 bases, with 19 bases left in between. CDR3 sequence (DNA): TGTGCCTGGAGTACAGTTCTAGCACGTCCCCACGAGCAGTACTTC. Translated: CAWSTVLARPHEQYF.

V usage is TRBV5-5 and J usage is TRBJ2-6, with D perhaps matching TRBD2 (5 bases). The CDR3 is 11 residues long. From germline, CDR1 is SGHKS and CDR2 YYEKEE (reference sequence). Trimming took off 4 bases at V and 10 bases at J, with 6 bases between the two ends. CDR3 protein: CASSLANVLTF. As DNA, the CDR3 is TGTGCCAGCAGCCTAGCTAACGTCCTGACTTTC.

The rearrangement links TRBV5-5 to TRBJ2-7, with 7 bases fitting TRBD2. Germline values: CDR1 SGHKS, CDR2 YYEKEE (reference sequence). Trimming took 2 bases from V and 7 from J; bases not matched to a gene: 9. CDR3 size: 14 residues. The CDR3 DNA reads TGTGCCAGCAGCTTAAGGGAGGGGTGGTGGGAGCAGTACTTC. It is translated as CASSLREGWWEQYF.